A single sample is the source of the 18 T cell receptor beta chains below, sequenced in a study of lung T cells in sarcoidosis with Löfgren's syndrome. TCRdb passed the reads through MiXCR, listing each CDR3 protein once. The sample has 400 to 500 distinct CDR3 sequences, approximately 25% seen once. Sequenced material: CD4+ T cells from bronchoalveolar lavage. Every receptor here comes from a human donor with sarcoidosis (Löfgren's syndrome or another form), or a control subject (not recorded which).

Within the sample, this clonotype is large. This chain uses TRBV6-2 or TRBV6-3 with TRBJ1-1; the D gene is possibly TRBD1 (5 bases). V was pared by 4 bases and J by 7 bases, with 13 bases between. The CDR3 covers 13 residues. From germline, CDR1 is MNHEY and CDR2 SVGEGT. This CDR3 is CASSSGTANEAFF. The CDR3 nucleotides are TGTGCCAGCAGTTCAGGGACGGCCAATGAAGCTTTCTTT.

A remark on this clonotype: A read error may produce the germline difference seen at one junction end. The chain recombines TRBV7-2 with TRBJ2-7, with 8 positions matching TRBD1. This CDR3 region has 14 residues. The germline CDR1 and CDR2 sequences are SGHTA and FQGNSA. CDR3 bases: TGTGCCAGCAGCCCTGACAGGGGAACCTACGAGCATTACTTC. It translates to CASSPDRGTYEHYF.

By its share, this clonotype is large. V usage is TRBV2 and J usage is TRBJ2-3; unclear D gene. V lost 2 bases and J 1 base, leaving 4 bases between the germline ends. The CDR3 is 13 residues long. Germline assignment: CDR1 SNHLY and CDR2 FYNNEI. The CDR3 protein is CASSEQGTDTQYF. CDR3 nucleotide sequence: TGTGCCAGCAGTGAACAGGGCACAGATACGCAGTATTTT. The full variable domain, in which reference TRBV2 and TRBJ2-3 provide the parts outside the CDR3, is EPEVTQTPSHQVTQMGQEVILRCVPISNHLYFYWYRQILGQKVEFLVSFYNNEISEKSEIFDDQFSVERPDGSNFTLKIRSTKLEDSAMYFCASSEQGTDTQYFGPGTRLTVL.

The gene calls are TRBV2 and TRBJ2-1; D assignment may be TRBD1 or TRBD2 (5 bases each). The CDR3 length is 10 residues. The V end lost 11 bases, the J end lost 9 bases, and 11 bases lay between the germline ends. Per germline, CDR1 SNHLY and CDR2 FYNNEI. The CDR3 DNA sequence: TGTGCCGGGGGACGTGGTGAGCAGTTCTTC. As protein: CAGGRGEQFF. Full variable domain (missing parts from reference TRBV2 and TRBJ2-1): EPEVTQTPSHQVTQMGQEVILRCVPISNHLYFYWYRQILGQKVEFLVSFYNNEISEKSEIFDDQFSVERPDGSNFTLKIRSTKLEDSAMYFCAGGRGEQFFGPGTRLTVL.

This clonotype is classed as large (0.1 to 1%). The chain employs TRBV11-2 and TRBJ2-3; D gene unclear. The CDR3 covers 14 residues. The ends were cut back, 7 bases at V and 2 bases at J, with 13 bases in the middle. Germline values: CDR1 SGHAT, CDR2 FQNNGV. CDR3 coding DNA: TGTGCCAGCAACGACGATGGGCCCACAGATACGCAGTATTTT. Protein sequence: CASNDDGPTDTQYF.

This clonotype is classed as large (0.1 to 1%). The CDR3 DNA follows: TGTGCCAGCAGCTTCCGGACTAGCGGACCACAAGAGACCCAGTACTTC. Encoded protein: CASSFRTSGPQETQYF. This chain uses TRBV7-9 with TRBJ2-5; 10 bases are shared with TRBD2. V shed 3 bases, J shed 2 bases, and the junction held 6 bases outside the gene matches. The germline V gene has CDR1 SEHNR and CDR2 FQNEAQ (reference sequence). The CDR3 spans 16 residues.

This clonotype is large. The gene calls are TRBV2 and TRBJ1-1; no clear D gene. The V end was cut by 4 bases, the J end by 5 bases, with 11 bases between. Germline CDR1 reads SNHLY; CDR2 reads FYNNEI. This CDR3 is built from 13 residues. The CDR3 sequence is CASSGRMRTEAFF. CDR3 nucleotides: TGTGCCAGCAGTGGTAGGATGAGGACTGAAGCTTTCTTT.

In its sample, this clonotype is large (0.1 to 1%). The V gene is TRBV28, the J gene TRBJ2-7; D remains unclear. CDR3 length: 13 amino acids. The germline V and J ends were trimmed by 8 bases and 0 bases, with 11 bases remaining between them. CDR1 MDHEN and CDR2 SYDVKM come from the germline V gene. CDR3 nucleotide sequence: TGTGCCAGCGCCTCACATAACTCCTACGAGCAGTACGTC. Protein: CASASHNSYEQYV.

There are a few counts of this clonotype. The CDR3 bases are TGCGCCAGCAGCTTGTTCGGGCGAGACGACAATGAGCAGTTCTTC. It specifies CASSLFGRDDNEQFF. V usage is TRBV5-1 and J usage is TRBJ2-1; D unresolved. This CDR3 region has 15 residues. Germline CDR1 is SGHRS and CDR2 is YFSETQ. Trimming stripped 1 base from V and 5 bases from J, with 13 bases between.

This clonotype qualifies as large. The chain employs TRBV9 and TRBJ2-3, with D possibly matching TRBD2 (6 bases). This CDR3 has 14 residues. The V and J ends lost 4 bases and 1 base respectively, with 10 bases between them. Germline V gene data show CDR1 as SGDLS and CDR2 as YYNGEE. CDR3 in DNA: TGTGCCAGCAGCCGGGCTAGCGGCACAGATACGCAGTATTTT. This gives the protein CASSRASGTDTQYF.

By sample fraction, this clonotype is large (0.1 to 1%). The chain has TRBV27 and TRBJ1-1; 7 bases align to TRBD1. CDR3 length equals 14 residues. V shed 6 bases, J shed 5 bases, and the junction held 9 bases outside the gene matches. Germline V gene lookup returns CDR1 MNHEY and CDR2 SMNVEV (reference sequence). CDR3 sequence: CASRQGQRGTEAFF. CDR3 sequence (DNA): TGTGCCAGCAGACAGGGACAGAGGGGGACTGAAGCTTTCTTT.

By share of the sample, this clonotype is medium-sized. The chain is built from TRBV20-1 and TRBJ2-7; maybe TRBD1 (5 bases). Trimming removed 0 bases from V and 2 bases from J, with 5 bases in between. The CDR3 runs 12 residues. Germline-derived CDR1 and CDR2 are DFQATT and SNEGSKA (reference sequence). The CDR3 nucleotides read TGCAGTGCTAGAGAACAGGCCTACGAGCAGTACGTC. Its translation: CSAREQAYEQYV.

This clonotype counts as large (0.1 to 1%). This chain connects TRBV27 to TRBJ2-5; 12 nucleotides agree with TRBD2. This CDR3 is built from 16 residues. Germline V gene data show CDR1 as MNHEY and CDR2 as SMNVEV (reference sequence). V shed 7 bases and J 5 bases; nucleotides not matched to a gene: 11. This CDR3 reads CASNQGLAGGRETQYF. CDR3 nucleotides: TGTGCCAGCAATCAAGGGCTAGCGGGGGGGCGTGAGACCCAGTACTTC.

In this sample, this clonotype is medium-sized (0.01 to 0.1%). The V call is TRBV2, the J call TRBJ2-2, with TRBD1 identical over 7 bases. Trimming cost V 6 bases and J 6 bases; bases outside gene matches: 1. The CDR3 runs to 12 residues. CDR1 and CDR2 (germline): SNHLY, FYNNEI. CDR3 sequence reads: CASSGQAGELFF. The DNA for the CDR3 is TGTGCCAGCAGCGGACAGGCCGGGGAGCTGTTTTTT.

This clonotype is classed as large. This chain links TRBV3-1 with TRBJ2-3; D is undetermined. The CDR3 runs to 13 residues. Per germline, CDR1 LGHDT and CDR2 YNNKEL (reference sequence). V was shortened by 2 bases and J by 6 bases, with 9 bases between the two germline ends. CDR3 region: CASSQTRGDTQYF. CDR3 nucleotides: TGTGCCAGCAGCCAAACACGTGGGGATACGCAGTATTTT.

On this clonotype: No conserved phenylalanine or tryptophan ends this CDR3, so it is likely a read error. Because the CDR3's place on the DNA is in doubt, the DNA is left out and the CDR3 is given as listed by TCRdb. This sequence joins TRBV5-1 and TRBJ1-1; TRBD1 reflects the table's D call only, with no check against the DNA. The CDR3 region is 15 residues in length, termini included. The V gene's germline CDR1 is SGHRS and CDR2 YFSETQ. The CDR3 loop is CASSETGRINTETFL.

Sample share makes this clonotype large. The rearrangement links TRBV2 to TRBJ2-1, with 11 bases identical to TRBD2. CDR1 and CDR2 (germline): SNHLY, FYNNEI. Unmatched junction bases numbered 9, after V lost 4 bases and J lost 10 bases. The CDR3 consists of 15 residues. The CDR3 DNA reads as TGTGCCAGCAGTGGGACTAGCGGGCATGGGGGGGAGCAGTTCTTC. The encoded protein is CASSGTSGHGGEQFF.

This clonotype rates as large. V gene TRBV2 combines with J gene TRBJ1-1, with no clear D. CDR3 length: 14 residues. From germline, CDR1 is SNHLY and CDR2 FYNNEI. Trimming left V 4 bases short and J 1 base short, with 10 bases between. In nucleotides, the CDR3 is TGTGCCAGCAGTGGAGCGGTCGGGAACACTGAAGCTTTCTTT. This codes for CASSGAVGNTEAFF.